This TCR beta chain was retrieved from a study of vaccination and CD4 T cells after COVID-19. Study context: Each person enrolled got two BNT162b2 or mRNA-1273 vaccine doses. The peptides that stimulated the cells were overlapping spike peptides from SARS-CoV-2, HCoV-NL63, HCoV-OC43 and HCoV-229E.

From germline, CDR1 is MDHEN and CDR2 SYDVKM. The CDR3 totals 15 residues. Trimming cost V 6 bases and J 9 bases; bases outside gene matches: 11. This clonotype was counted only a few times. The target antigen is unknown. Treatment: approximately 9-day PBMC culture with coronavirus spike peptide pools or control peptides (ViraFEST assay). ViraFEST stimulated the growth of antigen-specific T cells using peptide pools and subsequently profiled their TCRs by sequencing. Researchers used the Oncomine TCR Beta short-read assay to sequence DNA from cultured CD4+ T cells. TCRdb fed the PCR reads into MiXCR, producing one record per CDR3 protein. The sample comprises some 14,000 distinct CDR3 sequences, approximately 35% of which are singletons, and roughly 38% rests with the top ten.

This sequence originates from a human donor with COVID-19. This chain links TRBV28 with TRBJ1-4; the match to TRBD1 covers 9 bases. The specimen was cultured CD4+ T cells from blood. In DNA, the CDR3 is TGTGCCAGCAGCGCTACCGGGACAGGGCTCCAAAAACTGTTTTTT. Its translation is CASSATGTGLQKLFF. The variable domain in full, with the rest retrieved from reference TRBV28 and TRBJ1-4, is DVKVTQSSRYLVKRTGEKVFLECVQDMDHENMFWYRQDPGLGLRLIYFSYDVKMKEKGDIPEGYSVSREKKERFSLILESASTNQTSMYLCASSATGTGLQKLFFGSGTQLSVL.